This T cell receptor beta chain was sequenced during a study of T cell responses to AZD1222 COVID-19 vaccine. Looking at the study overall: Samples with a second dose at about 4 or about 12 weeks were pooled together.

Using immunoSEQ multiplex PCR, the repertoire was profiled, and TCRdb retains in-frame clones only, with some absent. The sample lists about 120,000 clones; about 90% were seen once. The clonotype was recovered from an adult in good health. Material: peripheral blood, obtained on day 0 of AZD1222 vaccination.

Here the CDR3 DNA reads TGTGCCACCAGCAGAGATGGGGGGTTTCCCCCAGATACGCAGTATTTT. Protein sequence: CATSRDGGFPPDTQYF. The chain has TRBV15 and TRBJ2-3, with D possibly TRBD2 on 6 matching bases. The V gene's germline CDR1 is LNHNV and CDR2 YYDKDF (reference sequence). Between the trimmed V and J ends, which lost 0 bases and 4 bases, there was a span of 14 bases. The CDR3 extends over 16 amino acids.